The next 31 T cell receptor beta chains were all read from a single sample in a study of cytomegalovirus exposure and HLA in healthy donors. The PCR made use of 60 Vbeta and 13 Jbeta primers. Measured with immunoSEQ multiplex PCR; TCRdb has only the in-frame clones, and not every one. This repertoire shows 150,000 to 170,000 clones, roughly 80% found once; its top ten account for approximately 8%. Sample: PBMCs. Every receptor here comes from a man aged 30 to 39 in good health and CMV-seropositive.

The chain is built from TRBV7-9 and TRBJ2-3; TRBD2 matches 7 bases. V lost 1 base and J lost 3; bases outside the gene matches: 10. CDR1 and CDR2 (germline): SEHNR, FQNEAQ (reference sequence). The CDR3 runs to 17 residues. DNA for the CDR3: TGTGCCAGCAGCTTAGAAGGCGGGAGAGGGTCTACAGATACGCAGTATTTT. It specifies CASSLEGGRGSTDTQYF.

This clone occurred a few times. This chain joins TRBV11-2 and TRBJ2-7, with 13 bases identical to TRBD2. J was trimmed by 2 bases and V by 4 bases; bases with no gene match: 5. CDR1 SGHAT and CDR2 FQNNGV come from the germline V gene. The length of the CDR3 is 16 residues. The CDR3 nucleotides are TGTGCCAGCAGCTCCACCGGGACTAGCGGGACCTACGAGCAGTACTTC. Translating it yields CASSSTGTSGTYEQYF.

This chain uses TRBV7-9 with TRBJ1-2; D perhaps matches TRBD1 (6 bases). Germline CDR1 is SEHNR and CDR2 is FQNEAQ (reference sequence). This CDR3 spans 12 amino acids. Trimming shortened V by 5 bases and J by 7 bases, and 11 bases separated the two germline ends. CDR3 region: CASSRGGRGYTF. CDR3 DNA: TGTGCCAGCAGCCGGGGGGGGCGTGGCTACACCTTC.

The CDR3 loop is CASSLGLDTQYF. The CDR3 region has the DNA TGTGCCAGCAGCTTGGGACTGGATACGCAGTATTTT. The V gene is TRBV7-2, the J gene TRBJ2-3, with a weak D call TRBD2 (6 bases). CDR3 length: 12 residues. The germline CDR1 and CDR2 sequences are SGHTA and FQGNSA. V dropped 3 bases and J dropped 6 bases, with 7 bases sitting between them. Filled out from reference TRBV7-2 and TRBJ2-3, the complete variable domain reads GAGVSQSPSNKVTEKGKDVELRCDPISGHTALYWYRQSLGQGLEFLIYFQGNSAPDKSGLPSDRFSAERTGGSVSTLTIQRTQQEDSAVYLCASSLGLDTQYFGPGTRLTVL.

The gene calls are TRBV6-5 and TRBJ1-1, with TRBD1 matching over 8 bases. The CDR3 totals 15 residues. V was clipped by 7 bases and J by 6 bases; unmatched bases: 13. Germline-derived CDR1 and CDR2 are MNHEY and SVGAGI. CDR3 protein: CASNIQGAGISEAFF. For the CDR3, the DNA is TGTGCCAGCAATATTCAGGGGGCTGGTATTTCTGAAGCTTTCTTT.

The gene calls are TRBV9 and TRBJ1-5, with D perhaps TRBD1 (6 bases). The CDR3 loop spans 15 amino acids. CDR1 is SGDLS, CDR2 YYNGEE, per germline. V dropped 3 bases and J dropped 0 bases, with 10 bases sitting between them. Written as DNA, the CDR3 is TGTGCCAGCAGCGCAGGGACATTTAGCAATCAGCCCCAGCATTTT. Its protein is CASSAGTFSNQPQHF.

This chain links TRBV4-3 with TRBJ2-2; D call uncertain. The CDR3 has 15 residues. Germline CDR1 reads LGHNA; CDR2 reads YSLEER. V dropped 0 bases and J dropped 4 bases, with 9 bases sitting between them. Written as DNA, the CDR3 is TGCGCCAGCAGCCAAGAAGTCCTAGTCACCGGGGAGCTGTTTTTT. Translation: CASSQEVLVTGELFF.

This clone was observed a handful of times. The chain is built from TRBV28 and TRBJ2-7, with D perhaps matching TRBD1 (6 bases). The CDR3 loop spans 14 amino acids. V gave up 6 bases and J gave up 5 bases, with 17 bases separating them. The germline gives CDR1 MDHEN, CDR2 SYDVKM. The CDR3 spells CASRLGAFRNEQYF. The CDR3 DNA follows: TGTGCCAGCAGATTGGGGGCATTCAGGAACGAGCAGTACTTC.

The J gene is TRBJ1-1, the V gene TRBV7-9; a possible D gene is TRBD1 (5 bases). Germline CDR1 reads SEHNR; CDR2 reads FQNEAQ (reference sequence). V was cut by 4 bases and J by 1 base, with 7 bases left in between. This CDR3 contains 13 residues. CDR3 bases: TGTGCCAGCAGCTCGACAGAGAACACTGAAGCTTTCTTT. Translating gives CASSSTENTEAFF.

This clone was counted once. The chain uses TRBV5-1 and TRBJ1-6, with D unclear. This CDR3 has 15 residues. V dropped 0 bases and J dropped 6 bases, with 10 bases sitting between them. Per germline, CDR1 SGHRS and CDR2 YFSETQ. The CDR3 loop reads CASSLAGDSNSPLHF. DNA for the CDR3: TGCGCCAGCAGCTTGGCCGGGGATAGTAATTCACCCCTCCACTTT.

This chain uses TRBV19 with TRBJ1-5, with D perhaps TRBD1 (5 bases). The CDR3 loop spans 15 amino acids. CDR1 and CDR2 from the germline V gene are LNHDA and SQIVND (reference sequence). With 1 base removed from V and 1 base from J, the gap between germline ends came to 8 bases. In nucleotides, the CDR3 is TGTGCCAGTAGTATAGGGGGCACAAGCAATCAGCCCCAGCATTTT. Amino acids: CASSIGGTSNQPQHF.

The V gene is TRBV7-6, the J gene TRBJ2-1; tentative D call: TRBD1 (7 bases). Deletions cut 2 bases from V and 4 bases from J, with 9 bases between. The germline CDR1 and CDR2 sequences are SGHVS and FNYEAQ. The CDR3 has 14 amino acids. CDR3 nucleotide sequence: TGTGCCAGCAGCTTACAGGGGGGTTACAATGAGCAGTTCTTC. Protein product: CASSLQGGYNEQFF.

This clone came up once. This rearrangement joins TRBV6-5 to TRBJ1-1; 7 bases line up with TRBD1. V was clipped by 6 bases and J by 2 bases; unmatched bases: 6. The V gene's germline CDR1 is MNHEY and CDR2 SVGAGI. This CDR3 comprises 14 residues. CDR3 DNA sequence: TGTGCCAGCAGGGACAGGCCTTTCAACACTGAAGCTTTCTTT. It is translated as CASRDRPFNTEAFF.

This clone was recorded only once. V usage is TRBV29-1 and J usage is TRBJ1-1; the D gene is possibly TRBD1 (6 bases). The V gene lost 6 bases and the J gene lost 3 bases, with 14 bases spanning the gap. Germline V gene sequence: CDR1 SQVTM, CDR2 ANQGSEA. There are 13 residues in the CDR3. CDR3: CSVLTGIDTEAFF. The CDR3 bases are TGCAGCGTCTTAACAGGGATAGACACTGAAGCTTTCTTT.

The chain recombines TRBV5-5 with TRBJ2-7; 9 bases are shared with TRBD2. Germline assignment: CDR1 SGHKS and CDR2 YYEKEE (reference sequence). The CDR3 is 14 residues long. Unmatched junction bases numbered 5, after V lost 0 bases and J lost 7 bases. CDR3 DNA sequence: TGTGCCAGCAGCTTGGGGCGGGGGGGCCGGGAGCAGTACTTC. Protein: CASSLGRGGREQYF.

V is TRBV7-9 and J is TRBJ2-5; D perhaps matches TRBD2 (6 bases). Per the germline V gene, CDR1 is SEHNR and CDR2 is FQNEAQ (reference sequence). V was clipped by 1 base and J by 4 bases, with 16 bases between them. The CDR3 loop spans 16 amino acids. The CDR3 here is CASSLVGSGRPETQYF. DNA of the CDR3: TGTGCCAGCAGCTTAGTGGGGTCAGGGAGGCCAGAGACCCAGTACTTC.

The chain carries TRBV7-2 and TRBJ1-1; D not resolved. Germline values: CDR1 SGHTA, CDR2 FQGNSA. The CDR3 has 12 amino acids. V was clipped by 1 base and J by 7 bases, with 7 bases between them. The CDR3 sequence is CASSLGADEAFF. CDR3 in DNA: TGTGCCAGCAGCTTAGGGGCAGATGAAGCTTTCTTT.

This clone was observed once. The chain recombines TRBV2 with TRBJ1-1; 7 bases map to TRBD1. CDR1 is SNHLY and CDR2 is FYNNEI in the germline V gene. The CDR3 length is 13 residues. The V gene end was trimmed by 7 bases and the J gene end by 0 bases; junction bases not matched to a gene: 2. The CDR3 coding sequence is TGTGCCAGCAAAGGACAGGTGAACACTGAAGCTTTCTTT. Translation gives CASKGQVNTEAFF.

The rearrangement links TRBV29-1 to TRBJ1-4; D gene uncertain. This CDR3 region has 15 residues. Trimming took 4 bases from V and 5 from J, leaving 17 bases between them. Germline values: CDR1 SQVTM, CDR2 ANQGSEA. The CDR3 protein is CSVVLFGGRNEKLFF. The DNA of the CDR3 is TGCAGCGTTGTGTTATTTGGTGGCAGGAATGAAAAACTGTTTTTT.

V usage is TRBV30 and J usage is TRBJ1-1; D remains ambiguous. Germline CDR1 GTSNPN, CDR2 SVGIG (reference sequence). Trimming left V 4 bases short and J 4 bases short, with 16 bases between. The CDR3 spans 14 residues. CDR3 coding DNA: TGTGCCTGGACTTCGGGTCTTCCGAGCACTGAAGCTTTCTTT. Amino acids: CAWTSGLPSTEAFF.

V is TRBV6-5 and J is TRBJ2-3; a possible D gene is TRBD1 (6 bases). Trimming removed 5 bases at V and 11 bases at J, with 11 bases between. Per germline, CDR1 MNHEY and CDR2 SVGAGI. The CDR3 extends over 11 amino acids. CDR3: CASSRDTRQYF. The CDR3 DNA reads TGTGCCAGCAGTCGGGACACCCGGCAGTATTTT.

V gene TRBV7-3 combines with J gene TRBJ1-1; perhaps TRBD1 as D (5 bases). The CDR3 contains 15 residues. V shed 1 base and J shed 5 bases, with 14 bases lying between them. Germline assignment: CDR1 SGHTA and CDR2 FQGTGA. CDR3 in DNA: TGTGCCAGCAGCTTAATCAGGGCAGAAGATACTGAAGCTTTCTTT. This sequence encodes CASSLIRAEDTEAFF.

This chain links TRBV29-1 with TRBJ2-6; D is undetermined. The CDR3 runs to 14 residues. Looked up from germline, CDR1 is SQVTM and CDR2 is ANQGSEA. V shed 2 bases and J shed 0 bases, with 5 bases lying between them. For the CDR3, the DNA is TGCAGCGTTGAACAGGACTCTGGGGCCAACGTCCTGACTTTC. Translation: CSVEQDSGANVLTF.

The V and J genes are TRBV6-1 and TRBJ1-1; no reliable D call. The CDR3 contains 12 residues. Germline V lookup: CDR1 MNHNS, CDR2 SASEGT. Deletions cut 6 bases from V and 0 bases from J, with 5 bases between. The CDR3: CASSLMNTEAFF. CDR3 bases: TGTGCCAGCAGCCTAATGAACACTGAAGCTTTCTTT.

The rearrangement joins TRBV23-1 to TRBJ2-5; 8 bases are shared with TRBD2. TRBV23-1 is assigned to the ORF class and has an uncertain function. V shed 4 bases and J 2 bases; nucleotides not matched to a gene: 3. The CDR3 runs to 14 residues. Written as DNA, the CDR3 is TGCGCCAGCAGTCTGGCGGGAGGACAAGAGACCCAGTACTTC. Translating it yields CASSLAGGQETQYF.

The gene calls are TRBV7-9 and TRBJ2-1; 7 bases align to TRBD1. J was trimmed by 8 bases and V by 6 bases; bases with no gene match: 13. From germline, CDR1 is SEHNR and CDR2 FQNEAQ (reference sequence). The CDR3 consists of 15 residues. CDR3 residues: CASSPDRVPKYEQFF. CDR3 nucleotides: TGTGCCAGCAGTCCCGACAGGGTCCCCAAATATGAGCAGTTCTTC.

The rearrangement joins TRBV7-2 to TRBJ1-1, with D unclear. Germline V gene data show CDR1 as SGHTA and CDR2 as FQGNSA. V dropped 8 bases and J dropped 1 base, with 14 bases sitting between them. This CDR3 has 14 residues. Here the CDR3 DNA reads TGTGCCAGCGAGGCGGGATTACGGAACACTGAAGCTTTCTTT. This sequence encodes CASEAGLRNTEAFF.

This clone was counted only a few times. The gene calls are TRBV28 and TRBJ1-6; a possible D gene is TRBD1 (5 bases). V was clipped by 6 bases and J by 3 bases, with 21 bases between them. The CDR3 has 18 amino acids. The germline V gene encodes CDR1 MDHEN and CDR2 SYDVKM. This CDR3 reads CASSFHGSRASYNSPLHF. Written as DNA, the CDR3 is TGTGCCAGCAGCTTCCACGGGAGCAGGGCTAGCTATAATTCACCCCTCCACTTT.

The chain joins TRBV25-1 to TRBJ1-4, with 9 bases identical to TRBD1. Germline loops: CDR1 MGHDK, CDR2 SYGVNS. The CDR3 runs 16 residues. V lost 2 bases and J lost 8; bases outside the gene matches: 9. The CDR3 sequence is CASSETGQGISEKLFF. In nucleotides, the CDR3 is TGTGCCAGCAGTGAAACCGGACAGGGGATAAGCGAAAAACTGTTTTTT.

V and J are TRBV12-5 and TRBJ1-5, with D tentatively TRBD1 (6 bases). The CDR3 sequence is 13 residues long. Trimming removed 7 bases at V and 4 bases at J, with 11 bases between. Germline assignment: CDR1 LGHNT and CDR2 FRNRAP. The CDR3 coding sequence is TGTGCTAGTGCCCCCGACAGGAATCAGCCCCAGCATTTT. Translated, it gives CASAPDRNQPQHF.

The chain recombines TRBV5-1 with TRBJ1-2; 9 bases are a match to TRBD1. Germline assignment: CDR1 SGHRS and CDR2 YFSETQ. V shed 4 bases, J shed 6 bases, and the junction held 4 bases outside the gene matches. CDR3 length equals 13 residues. The CDR3 DNA is TGCGCCAGCAGCCAACAGGGGGCCGATGGCTACACCTTC. Encoded protein: CASSQQGADGYTF.